Listed below are T cell receptor beta chains from one sample, sequenced in a study of cytomegalovirus exposure and HLA in healthy donors. The data were produced by immunoSEQ multiplex PCR, yet TCRdb's version contains in-frame clones alone and is incomplete. This sample has 200,000 to 300,000 clones, with roughly 80% found just once. The sample consisted of PBMCs. The receptors stem from a woman aged 40 to 50 in good health and CMV-seropositive. Each CDR3 is given with its conserved first and last residue. The order of the fields is V gene, clone size, J gene, D gene, CDR3 DNA, CDR3 protein. The D gene is left open where the match is weak. Size is omitted from some rows. Given values are once, few, many or a class for expanded clones.

>TRBV12-5|.|TRBJ2-5|.
TGTGCTAGTGGTTTGGTCGGCGTGGGGGGCCAAGAGACCCAGTACTTC
CASGLVGVGGQETQYF
>TRBV6-5|once|TRBJ2-7|TRBD2
TGTGCCAGCACCCGGACTAGCGGGACCCCAACAGGGCAGTACTTC
CASTRTSGTPTGQYF
>TRBV5-4|.|TRBJ1-1|TRBD1
TGTGCCAGCAGCTCCGGACAGGGACCCGCTGATGAAGCTTTCTTT
CASSSGQGPADEAFF
>TRBV29-1|once|TRBJ2-2|.
TGCAGCGTTGAAGTTAGGGGGTTCACCTTATCCGGGGAGCTGTTTTTT
CSVEVRGFTLSGELFF
>TRBV30|.|TRBJ1-3|.
TGTGCCTGGAGTGTAGGAGGGCCTGGAAACACCATATATTTT
CAWSVGGPGNTIYF
>TRBV5-1|few|TRBJ2-1|.
TGCGCCAGCGGCCGGGACTTGCTATACAATGAGCAGTTCTTC
CASGRDLLYNEQFF
>TRBV6-5|.|TRBJ2-3|TRBD2
TGTGCCAGCAGTATGACTAGCGGGAGAGATACGCAGTATTTT
CASSMTSGRDTQYF
>TRBV29-1|once|TRBJ2-3|TRBD2
TGCAGCGTTGTTGACTCTAGCGGGGGGAATACGCAGTATTTT
CSVVDSSGGNTQYF
>TRBV29-1|.|TRBJ1-2|TRBD1
TGCAGCTGCAGGGGGAATGGTGGCTACACCTTC
CSCRGNGGYTF
>TRBV14|.|TRBJ1-3|.
TGTGCCAGCAGCCAAGGTCATCGACGCAGGGTGGGGCGAAACACCATATATTTT
CASSQGHRRRVGRNTIYF
>TRBV27|.|TRBJ2-1|TRBD2
TGTGCCAGCAGTATACCTACGACTAGCGGGACCGTATTGAATGAGCAGTTCTTC
CASSIPTTSGTVLNEQFF
>TRBV7-6|.|TRBJ2-7|.
TGTGCCAGCAGCACGGCACAGGGTTACGAGCAGTACTTC
CASSTAQGYEQYF
>TRBV10-3|.|TRBJ1-2|.
TGTGCCATCAGTGAAGGGTCAGGGGCAGGCTATGGCTACACCTTC
CAISEGSGAGYGYTF
>TRBV30|few|TRBJ1-6|TRBD1
TGTGCCTGGGGCACAGGGGGAACGGATTCACCCCTCCACTTT
CAWGTGGTDSPLHF
>TRBV27|few|TRBJ2-7|TRBD1
TGTGCCAGCGGTGCCCGGGACAGGGGGCGACCCTGGACAGGCGAGCAGTACTTC
CASGARDRGRPWTGEQYF
>TRBV5-6|once|TRBJ1-2|TRBD1
TGTGCCAGCAGCTTGGGGGGGACAGCTAACTATGGCTACACCTTC
CASSLGGTANYGYTF
>TRBV19|.|TRBJ2-2|TRBD2
TGTGCCAGTAGTCGGGTAGCGGGAGTAAACACCGGGGAGCTGTTTTTT
CASSRVAGVNTGELFF